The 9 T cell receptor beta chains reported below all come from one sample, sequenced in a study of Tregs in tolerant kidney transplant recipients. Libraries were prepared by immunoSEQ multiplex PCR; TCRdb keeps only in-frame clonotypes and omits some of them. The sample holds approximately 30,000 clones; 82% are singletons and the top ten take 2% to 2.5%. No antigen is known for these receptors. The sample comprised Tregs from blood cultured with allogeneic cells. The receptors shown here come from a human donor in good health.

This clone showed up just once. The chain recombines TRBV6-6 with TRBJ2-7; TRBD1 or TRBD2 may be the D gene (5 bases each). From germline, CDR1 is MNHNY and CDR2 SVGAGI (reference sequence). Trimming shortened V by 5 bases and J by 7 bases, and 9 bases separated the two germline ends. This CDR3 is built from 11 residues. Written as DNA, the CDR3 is TGTGCCAGCAGTAGGGACGGGGAGCAGTACTTC. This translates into CASSRDGEQYF.

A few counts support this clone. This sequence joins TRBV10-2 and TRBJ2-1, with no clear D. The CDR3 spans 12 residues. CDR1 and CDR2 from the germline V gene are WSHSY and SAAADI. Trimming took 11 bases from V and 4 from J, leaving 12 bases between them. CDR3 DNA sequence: TGCGCCGCTGGGCGGTTATACAATGAGCAGTTCTTC. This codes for CAAGRLYNEQFF.

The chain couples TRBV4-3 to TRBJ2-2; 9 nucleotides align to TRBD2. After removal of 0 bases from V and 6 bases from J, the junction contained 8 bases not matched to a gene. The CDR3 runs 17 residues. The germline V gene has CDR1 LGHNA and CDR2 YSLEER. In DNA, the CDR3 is TGCGCCAGCAGCCAAGAAATAGCGGGAGTCCTTCCCGGGGAGCTGTTTTTT. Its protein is CASSQEIAGVLPGELFF.

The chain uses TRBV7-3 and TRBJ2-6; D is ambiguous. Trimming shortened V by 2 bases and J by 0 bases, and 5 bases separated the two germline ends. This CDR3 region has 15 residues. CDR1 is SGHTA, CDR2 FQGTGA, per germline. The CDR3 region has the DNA TGTGCCAGCAGCTTATCAGTCTCTGGGGCCAACGTCCTGACTTTC. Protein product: CASSLSVSGANVLTF.

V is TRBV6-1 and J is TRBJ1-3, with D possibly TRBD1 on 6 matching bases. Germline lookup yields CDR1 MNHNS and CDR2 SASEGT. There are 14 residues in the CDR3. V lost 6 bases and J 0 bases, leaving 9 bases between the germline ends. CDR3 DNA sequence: TGTGCCAGCAGGACAGGTGTCTCTGGAAACACCATATATTTT. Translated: CASRTGVSGNTIYF.

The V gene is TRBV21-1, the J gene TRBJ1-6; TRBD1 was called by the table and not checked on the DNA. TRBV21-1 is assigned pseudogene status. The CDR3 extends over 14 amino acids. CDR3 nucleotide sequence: TGTGCCAGCAGCAAAGACAGGGATAATTCACCCCTCCACTTT. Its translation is CASSKDRDNSPLHF.

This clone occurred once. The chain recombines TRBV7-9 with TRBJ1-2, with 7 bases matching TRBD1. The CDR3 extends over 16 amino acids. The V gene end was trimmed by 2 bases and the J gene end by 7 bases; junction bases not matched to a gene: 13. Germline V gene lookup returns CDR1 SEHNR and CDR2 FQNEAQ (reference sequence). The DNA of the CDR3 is TGTGCCAGCAGCTTATTAGGGGTCGGGGACAGTCTTGGCTACACCTTC. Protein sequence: CASSLLGVGDSLGYTF.

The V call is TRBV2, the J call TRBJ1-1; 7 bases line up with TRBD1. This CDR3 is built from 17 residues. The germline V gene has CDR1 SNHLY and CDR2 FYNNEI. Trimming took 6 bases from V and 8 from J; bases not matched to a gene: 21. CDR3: CASRGGLQGSHLLEAFF. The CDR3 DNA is TGTGCCAGCAGAGGGGGTCTACAGGGGTCCCATTTGCTCGAAGCTTTCTTT.

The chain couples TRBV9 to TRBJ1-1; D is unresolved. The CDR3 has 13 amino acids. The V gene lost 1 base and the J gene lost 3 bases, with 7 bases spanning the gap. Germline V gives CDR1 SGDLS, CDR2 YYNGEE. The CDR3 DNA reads TGTGCCAGCAGCGTACAGAGGGACACTGAAGCTTTCTTT. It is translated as CASSVQRDTEAFF.